This T cell receptor beta chain was retrieved from a study of beta chain features in type 1 diabetes. Study-wide findings and caveats: For Type 1 diabetes patients, all four CD4+ subsets carried TCRB CDR3s that were moderately but significantly shorter. VDJ junctions sequenced from type 1 diabetes patients showed fewer insertions and more deletions.

Every bit of the isolated RNA underwent reverse transcription, so sequencing read expressed TCRB transcripts. Here immunoSEQ multiplex PCR was the method, and the copy in TCRdb shows in-frame clones only, minus some. Of about 190,000 clones listed, about 7.8% are singletons. As concerns this clone: The antigen is not known.

The source of this sequence is a middle-aged woman with type 1 diabetes. Sequenced material: central memory CD4+ T cells from blood.

The CDR3 loop reads CASSPGGDTQYF. The CDR3 nucleotides are TGTGCCAGCTCTCCGGGAGGAGATACGCAGTATTTT. The J gene is TRBJ2-3, the V gene TRBV19; TRBD2 matches at 7 bases. This CDR3 is 12 amino acids long. The V gene's germline CDR1 is LNHDA and CDR2 SQIVND (reference sequence). Losses at the gene ends were 9 bases for V and 5 bases for J; bases not matched to a gene: 5.